This entry describes one T cell receptor beta chain. The data were obtained in a study of blood T cell repertoires in COVID-19. Study at large: From the United States, Italy and Spain came samples of acute and convalescent COVID-19. In each case, the material was cDNA or gDNA derived from T cells, B-cell-depleted T cells, or PBMCs.

V shed 4 bases and J shed 8 bases, with 17 bases lying between them. The CDR3 is 14 amino acids. The V gene's germline CDR1 is LNHDA and CDR2 SQIVND (reference sequence). Authors' methods: For nucleated cells, counts were estimated from reference gene primer amplification. Measured with immunoSEQ multiplex PCR; TCRdb has only the in-frame clones, and not every one. V, J and clone size are those of that table, while D and trimming were read from the DNA. Found here are 250,000 or so clones, more than 75% of them singletons; the top ten hold about 0.99%. This TCR was recovered from a middle-aged woman who had recovered from COVID-19. This chain links TRBV19 with TRBJ1-2, with a possible D match to TRBD1 (6 bases). Material for sequencing was peripheral blood. The chain's CDR3 is CASSTNRGARGYTF. CDR3 coding DNA: TGTGCCAGTAGTACCAATCGGGGGGCTCGGGGCTACACCTTC.